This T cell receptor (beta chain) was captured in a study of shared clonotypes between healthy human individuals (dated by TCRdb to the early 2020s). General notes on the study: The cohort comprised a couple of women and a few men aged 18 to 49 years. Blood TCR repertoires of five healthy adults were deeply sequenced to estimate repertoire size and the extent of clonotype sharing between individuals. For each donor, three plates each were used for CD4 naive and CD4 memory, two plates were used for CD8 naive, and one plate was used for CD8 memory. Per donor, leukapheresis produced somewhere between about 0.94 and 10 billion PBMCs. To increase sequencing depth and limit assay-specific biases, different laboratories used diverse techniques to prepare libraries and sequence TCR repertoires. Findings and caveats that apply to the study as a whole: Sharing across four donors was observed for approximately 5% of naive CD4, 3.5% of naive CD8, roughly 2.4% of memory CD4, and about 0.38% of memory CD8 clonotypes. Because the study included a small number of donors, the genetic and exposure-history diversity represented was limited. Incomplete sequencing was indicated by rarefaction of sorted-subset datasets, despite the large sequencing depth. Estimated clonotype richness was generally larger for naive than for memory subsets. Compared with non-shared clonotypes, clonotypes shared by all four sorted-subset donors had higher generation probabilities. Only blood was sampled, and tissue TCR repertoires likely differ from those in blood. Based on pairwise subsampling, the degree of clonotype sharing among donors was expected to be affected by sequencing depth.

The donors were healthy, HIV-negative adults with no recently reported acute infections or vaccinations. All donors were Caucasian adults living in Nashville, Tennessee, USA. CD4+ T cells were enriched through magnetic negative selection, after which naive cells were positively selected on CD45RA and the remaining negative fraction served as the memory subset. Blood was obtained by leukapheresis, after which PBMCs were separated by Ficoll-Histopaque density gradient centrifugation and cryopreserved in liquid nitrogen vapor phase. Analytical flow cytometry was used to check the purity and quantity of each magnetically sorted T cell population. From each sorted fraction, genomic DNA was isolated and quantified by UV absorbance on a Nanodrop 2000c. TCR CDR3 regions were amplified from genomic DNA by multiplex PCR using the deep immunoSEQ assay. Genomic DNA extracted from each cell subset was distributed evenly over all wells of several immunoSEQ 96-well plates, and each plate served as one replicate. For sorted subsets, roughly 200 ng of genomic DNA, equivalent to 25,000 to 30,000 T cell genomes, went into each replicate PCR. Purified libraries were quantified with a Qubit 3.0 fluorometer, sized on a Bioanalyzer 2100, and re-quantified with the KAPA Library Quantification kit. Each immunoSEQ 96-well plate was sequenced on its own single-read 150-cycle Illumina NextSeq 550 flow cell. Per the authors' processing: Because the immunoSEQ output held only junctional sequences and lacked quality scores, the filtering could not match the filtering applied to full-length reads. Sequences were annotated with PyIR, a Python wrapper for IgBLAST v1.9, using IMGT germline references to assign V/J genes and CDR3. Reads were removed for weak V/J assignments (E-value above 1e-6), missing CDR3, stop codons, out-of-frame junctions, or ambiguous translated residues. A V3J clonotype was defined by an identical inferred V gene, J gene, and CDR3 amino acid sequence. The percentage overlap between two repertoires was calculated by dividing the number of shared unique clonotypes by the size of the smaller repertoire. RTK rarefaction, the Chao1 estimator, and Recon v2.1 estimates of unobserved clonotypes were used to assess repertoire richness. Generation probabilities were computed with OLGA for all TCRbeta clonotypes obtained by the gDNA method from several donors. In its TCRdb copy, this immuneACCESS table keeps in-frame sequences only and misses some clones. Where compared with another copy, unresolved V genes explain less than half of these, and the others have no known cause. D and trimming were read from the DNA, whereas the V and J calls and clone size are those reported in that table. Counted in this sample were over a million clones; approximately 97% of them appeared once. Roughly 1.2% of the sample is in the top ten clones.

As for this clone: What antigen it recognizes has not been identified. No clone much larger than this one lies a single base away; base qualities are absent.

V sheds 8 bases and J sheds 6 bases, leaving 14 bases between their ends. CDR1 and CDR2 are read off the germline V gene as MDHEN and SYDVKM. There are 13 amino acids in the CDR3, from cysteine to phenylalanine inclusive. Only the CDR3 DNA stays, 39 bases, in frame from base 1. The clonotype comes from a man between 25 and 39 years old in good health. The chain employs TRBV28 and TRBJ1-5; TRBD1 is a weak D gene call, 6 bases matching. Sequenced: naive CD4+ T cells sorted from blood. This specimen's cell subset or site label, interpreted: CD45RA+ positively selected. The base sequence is TGTGCCAGCGGCCTCCGGGGGCTTCAGCCCCAGCATTTT. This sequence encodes CASGLRGLQPQHF.